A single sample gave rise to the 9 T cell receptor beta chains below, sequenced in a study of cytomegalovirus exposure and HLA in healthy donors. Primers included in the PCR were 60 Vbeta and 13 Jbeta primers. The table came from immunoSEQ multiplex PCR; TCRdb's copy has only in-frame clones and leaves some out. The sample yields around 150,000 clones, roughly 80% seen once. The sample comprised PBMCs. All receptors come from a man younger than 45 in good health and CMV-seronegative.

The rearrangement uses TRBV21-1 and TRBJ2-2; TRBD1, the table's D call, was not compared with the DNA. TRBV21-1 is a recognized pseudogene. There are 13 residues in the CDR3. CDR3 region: CASTDINTGELFF. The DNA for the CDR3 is TGTGCCAGCACGGACATTAACACCGGGGAGCTGTTTTTT.

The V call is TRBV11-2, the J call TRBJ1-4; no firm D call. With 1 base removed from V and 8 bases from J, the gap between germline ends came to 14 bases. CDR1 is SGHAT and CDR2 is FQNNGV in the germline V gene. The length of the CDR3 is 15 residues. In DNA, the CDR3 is TGTGCCAGCAGCTTAGCGGGGATGGATCGAGAAAAACTGTTTTTT. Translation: CASSLAGMDREKLFF.

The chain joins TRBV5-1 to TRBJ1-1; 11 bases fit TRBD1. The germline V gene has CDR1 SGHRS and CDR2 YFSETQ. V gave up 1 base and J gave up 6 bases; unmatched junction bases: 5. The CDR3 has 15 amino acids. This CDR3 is CASSLIGQGAAEAFF. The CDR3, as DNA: TGCGCCAGCAGCTTGATCGGACAGGGGGCGGCTGAAGCTTTCTTT.

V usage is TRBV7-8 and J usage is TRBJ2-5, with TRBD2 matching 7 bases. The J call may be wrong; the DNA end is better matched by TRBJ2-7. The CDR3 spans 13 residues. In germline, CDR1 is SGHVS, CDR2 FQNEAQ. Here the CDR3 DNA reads TGTGCCAGCAGCTTTCTAGCGGTCTACGAGCAGTACTTC. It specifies CASSFLAVYEQYF.

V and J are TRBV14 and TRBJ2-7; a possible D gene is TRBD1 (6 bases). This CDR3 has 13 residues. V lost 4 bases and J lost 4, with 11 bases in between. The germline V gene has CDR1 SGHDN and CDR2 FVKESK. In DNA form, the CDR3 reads TGTGCCAGCAGCCTCAGGGGAAGTTACGAGCAGTACTTC. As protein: CASSLRGSYEQYF.

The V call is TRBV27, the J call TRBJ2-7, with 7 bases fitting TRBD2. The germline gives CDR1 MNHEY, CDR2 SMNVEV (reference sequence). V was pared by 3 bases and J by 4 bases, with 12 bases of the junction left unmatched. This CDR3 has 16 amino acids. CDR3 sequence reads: CASSLVPSGGGYEQYF. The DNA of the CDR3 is TGTGCCAGCAGTTTGGTCCCCTCGGGGGGTGGTTACGAGCAGTACTTC.

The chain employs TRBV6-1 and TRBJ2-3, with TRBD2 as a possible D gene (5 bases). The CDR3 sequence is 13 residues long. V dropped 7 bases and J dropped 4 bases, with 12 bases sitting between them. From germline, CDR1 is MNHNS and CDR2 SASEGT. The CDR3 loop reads CASTITGADTQYF. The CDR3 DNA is TGTGCCAGCACCATAACCGGGGCAGATACGCAGTATTTT.

CDR3 nucleotides: TGTGCCAGCACCCCGGGGTCCAATGAGCAGTTCTTC. Encoded protein: CASTPGSNEQFF. This chain joins TRBV6-6 and TRBJ2-1; weak D call: TRBD2 (5 bases). The CDR3 covers 12 residues. CDR1 is MNHNY and CDR2 is SVGAGI in the germline V gene (reference sequence). With 7 bases removed from V and 6 bases from J, the gap between germline ends came to 10 bases.

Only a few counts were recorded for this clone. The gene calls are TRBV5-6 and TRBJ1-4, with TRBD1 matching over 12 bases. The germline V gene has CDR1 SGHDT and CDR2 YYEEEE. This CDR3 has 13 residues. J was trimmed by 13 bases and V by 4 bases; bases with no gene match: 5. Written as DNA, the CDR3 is TGTGCCAGCAGCCCGGGGACAGGGGGCTCACTGTTTTTT. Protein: CASSPGTGGSLFF.